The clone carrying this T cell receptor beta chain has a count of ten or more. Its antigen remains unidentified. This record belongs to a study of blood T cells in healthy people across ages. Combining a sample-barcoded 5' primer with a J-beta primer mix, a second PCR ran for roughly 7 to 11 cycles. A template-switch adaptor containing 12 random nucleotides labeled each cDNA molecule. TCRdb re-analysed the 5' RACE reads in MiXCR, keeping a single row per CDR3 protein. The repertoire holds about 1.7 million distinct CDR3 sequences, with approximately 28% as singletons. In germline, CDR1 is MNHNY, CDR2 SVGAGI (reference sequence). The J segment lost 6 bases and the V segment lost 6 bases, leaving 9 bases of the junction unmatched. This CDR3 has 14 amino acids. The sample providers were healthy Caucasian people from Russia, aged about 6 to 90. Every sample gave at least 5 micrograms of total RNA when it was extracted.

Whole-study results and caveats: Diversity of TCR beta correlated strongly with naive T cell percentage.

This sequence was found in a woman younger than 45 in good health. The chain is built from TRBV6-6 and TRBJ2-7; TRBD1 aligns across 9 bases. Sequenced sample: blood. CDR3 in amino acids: CASSLGQGFAEQYF. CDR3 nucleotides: TGTGCCAGCAGCCTGGGACAGGGCTTTGCCGAGCAGTACTTC.